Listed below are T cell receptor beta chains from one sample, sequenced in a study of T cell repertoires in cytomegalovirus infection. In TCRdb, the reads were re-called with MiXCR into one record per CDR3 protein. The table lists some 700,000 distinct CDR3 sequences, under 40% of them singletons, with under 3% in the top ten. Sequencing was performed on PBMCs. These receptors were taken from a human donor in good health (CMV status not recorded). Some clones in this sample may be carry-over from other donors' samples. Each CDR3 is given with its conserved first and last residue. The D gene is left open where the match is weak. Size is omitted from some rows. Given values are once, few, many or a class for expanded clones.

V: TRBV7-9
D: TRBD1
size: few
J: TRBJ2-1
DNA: TGTGCCAGCAGCTCCCCAGAGGACAGGGGGCGTCGATATGAGCAGTTCTTC
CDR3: CASSSPEDRGRRYEQFF

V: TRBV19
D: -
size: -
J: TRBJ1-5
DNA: TGTGCCAGTAGTATGCTGTTGGGACCGGGAATGTATCAGCCCCAGCATTTT
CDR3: CASSMLLGPGMYQPQHF

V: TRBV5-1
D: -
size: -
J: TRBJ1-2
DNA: TGCGCCAGCAGCTTGAGGCCGGAGTATGGCTACACCTTC
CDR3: CASSLRPEYGYTF

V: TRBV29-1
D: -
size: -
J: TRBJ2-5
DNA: TGCAGCGTTGAAGATCGGCCCGCTACTAGCATACAGACCCAGTACTTC
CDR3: CSVEDRPATSIQTQYF

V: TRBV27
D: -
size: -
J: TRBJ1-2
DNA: TGTGCCAGCAGTTTATCGACGGTCGGGGGCAACTATGGCTACACCTTC
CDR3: CASSLSTVGGNYGYTF

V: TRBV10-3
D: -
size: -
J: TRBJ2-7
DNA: TGTGCCATCAGTGAAACGGGACCTAACGAGCAGTACTTC
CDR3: CAISETGPNEQYF

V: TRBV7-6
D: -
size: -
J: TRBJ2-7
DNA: TGTGCCAGCAGCCGCGGGCATAGCTTCTACGAGCAGTACTTC
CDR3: CASSRGHSFYEQYF

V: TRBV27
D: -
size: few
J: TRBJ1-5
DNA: TGTGCCAGCAGTTTATCCCCCAGGGGAAGCAATCAGCCCCAGCATTTT
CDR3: CASSLSPRGSNQPQHF

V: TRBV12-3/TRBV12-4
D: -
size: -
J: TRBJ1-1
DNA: TGTGCCAGCAGTTTTCAGGAAGGTCGGTCTGAAGCTTTCTTT
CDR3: CASSFQEGRSEAFF

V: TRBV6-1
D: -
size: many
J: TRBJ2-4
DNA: TGTGCCAGCAGTTCCCAGGACGGTGGCTCGGCCAAAAACATTCAGTACTTC
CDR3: CASSSQDGGSAKNIQYF

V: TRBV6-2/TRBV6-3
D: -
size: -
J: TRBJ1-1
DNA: TGTGCCAGCAGTCTTCCGACAGAGATGAACACTGAAGCTTTCTTT
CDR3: CASSLPTEMNTEAFF

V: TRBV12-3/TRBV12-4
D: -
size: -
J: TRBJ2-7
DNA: TGTGCCAGCAGTTTAGCAGACGGTCCAGCCTACGAGCAGTACTTC
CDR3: CASSLADGPAYEQYF

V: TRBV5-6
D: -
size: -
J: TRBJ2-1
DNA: TGTGCCAGCAGCTTGGCAGCGGTGAACAATGAGCAGTTCTTC
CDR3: CASSLAAVNNEQFF

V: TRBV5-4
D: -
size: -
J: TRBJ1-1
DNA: TGTGCCAGCCGCCTATCCCGGGCCCCGAACACTGAAGCTTTCTTT
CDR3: CASRLSRAPNTEAFF

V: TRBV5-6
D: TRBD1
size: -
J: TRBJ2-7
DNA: TGTGCCAGCAGCGCCGGGACAGGATATTCCTACGAGCAGTACTTC
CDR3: CASSAGTGYSYEQYF

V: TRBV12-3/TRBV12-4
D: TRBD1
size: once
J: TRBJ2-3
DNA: TGTGCCAGCAGTTCCCTAGGCGGGGACAGGGAGGTTTTCACAGATACGCAGTATTTT
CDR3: CASSSLGGDREVFTDTQYF

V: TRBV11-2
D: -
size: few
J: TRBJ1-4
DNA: TGTGCCAGCACCCCGGGACGAACTAATGAAAAACTGTTTTTT
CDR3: CASTPGRTNEKLFF

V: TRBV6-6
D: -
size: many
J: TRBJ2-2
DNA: TGTGCCAGCAGTTACTCTGAGACAGGGAACACCGGGGAGCTGTTTTTT
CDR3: CASSYSETGNTGELFF

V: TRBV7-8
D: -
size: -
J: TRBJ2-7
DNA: TGTGCCAGCAGCGGGCGGGACGTCGCTTACTACGAGCAGTACTTC
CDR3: CASSGRDVAYYEQYF

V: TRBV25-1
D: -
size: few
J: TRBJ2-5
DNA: TGTGCCAGCAGTGTGGAAGACCTCCAAGAGACCCAGTACTTC
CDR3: CASSVEDLQETQYF

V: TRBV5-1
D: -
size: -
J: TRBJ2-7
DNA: TGCGCCAGCAGCTTGTCAACAGGAACCTACGAGCAGTACTTC
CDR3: CASSLSTGTYEQYF

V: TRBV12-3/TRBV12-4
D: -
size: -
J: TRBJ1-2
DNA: TGTTCCAGCAGTTTAGACGGGGGCGCGTACTATGGCTACACCTTC
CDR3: CSSSLDGGAYYGYTF

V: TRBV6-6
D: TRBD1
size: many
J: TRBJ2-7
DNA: TGTGCCAGCAGTTACTCTCAGGACAGGGGGTACGAGCAGTACTTC
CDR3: CASSYSQDRGYEQYF

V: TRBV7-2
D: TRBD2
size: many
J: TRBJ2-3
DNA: TGTGCCAGCAGCTTAGATGCTAGCGGGACAGATACGCAGTATTTT
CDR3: CASSLDASGTDTQYF

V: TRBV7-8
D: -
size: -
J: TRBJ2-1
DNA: TGTGCAAGCACACCAGAGTTTGACAATGAGCCGTTCTTC
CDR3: CASTPEFDNEPFF

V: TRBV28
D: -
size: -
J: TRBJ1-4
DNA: TGTGCCAGCAGTTTACTTGGACCCCTGGTTTTT
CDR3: CASSLLGPLVF

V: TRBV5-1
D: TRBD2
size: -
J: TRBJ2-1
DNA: TGCGCCAGCAGCTACGGACGGGGGGGATACAATGAGCAGTTCTTC
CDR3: CASSYGRGGYNEQFF

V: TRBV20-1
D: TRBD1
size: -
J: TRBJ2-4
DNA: TGCAGTGTCACATATGGGACAGGGGGTAGGAAAAACATTCAGTACTTC
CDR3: CSVTYGTGGRKNIQYF

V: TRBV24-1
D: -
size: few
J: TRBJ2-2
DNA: TGTGCCACCAGGGGAATGGACTACACCGGGGAGCTGTTTTTT
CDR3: CATRGMDYTGELFF

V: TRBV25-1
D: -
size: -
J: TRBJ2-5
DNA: TGTGCCAGCAGGGGGGCCAAACAAGAGACCCAGTACTTC
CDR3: CASRGAKQETQYF

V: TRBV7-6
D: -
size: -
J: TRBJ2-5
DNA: TGTGCCAGCAGCCCGACGTTTTGGTACCAAGAGACCCAGTACTTC
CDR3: CASSPTFWYQETQYF

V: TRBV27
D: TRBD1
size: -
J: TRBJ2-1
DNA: TGTGCCACCTCTTTGGGGGGGGCTCGGACAGGGGGGGTCTATGAGCAGTTCTTC
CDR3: CATSLGGARTGGVYEQFF

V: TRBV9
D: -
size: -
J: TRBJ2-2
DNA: TGTGCCAGCAGCGCCTCGAACCCAGGGAGATACACCGGGGAGCTGTTTTTT
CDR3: CASSASNPGRYTGELFF

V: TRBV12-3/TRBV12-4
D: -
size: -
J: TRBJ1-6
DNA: TGTGCCAGCACTTCAAGCTCCTATAATTCACCCCTCCACTTT
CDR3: CASTSSSYNSPLHF

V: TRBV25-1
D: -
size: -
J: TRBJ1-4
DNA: TGTGCCAGCAGTGGGACCCGCGGGCAAAATGAAAAACTGTTTTTT
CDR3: CASSGTRGQNEKLFF

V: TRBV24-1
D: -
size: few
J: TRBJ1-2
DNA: TGTGCCACCAGTGACCAAGGGGCCTATGGCTACACCTTC
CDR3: CATSDQGAYGYTF

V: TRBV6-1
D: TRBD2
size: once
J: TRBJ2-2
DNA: TGTGCCAGCACTAGCGGGAGGGTCGCCGGGGAGCTGTTTTTT
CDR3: CASTSGRVAGELFF

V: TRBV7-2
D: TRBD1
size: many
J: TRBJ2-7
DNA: TGTGCCAGCAGGAATACAGGGGGCAAACCCTACGAGCAGTACTTC
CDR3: CASRNTGGKPYEQYF

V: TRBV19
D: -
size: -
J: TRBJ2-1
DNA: TGTGCCAGTAGTATGGCGGCCCTCAATGAGCAGTTCTTC
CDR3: CASSMAALNEQFF

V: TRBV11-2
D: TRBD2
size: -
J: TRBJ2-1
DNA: TGTGCCAGCAGCTCTAGCGGGGGGGTTATGGAGCAGTTCTTC
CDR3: CASSSSGGVMEQFF

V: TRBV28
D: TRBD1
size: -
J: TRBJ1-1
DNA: TGTGCCAGCAGTTTCGGGACAGGGTGGAACACTGAAGCTTTCTTT
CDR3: CASSFGTGWNTEAFF

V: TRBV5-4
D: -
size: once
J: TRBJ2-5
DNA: TGTGCCAGCAGCTTGCACTCCCAAGAGACCCAGTACTTC
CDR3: CASSLHSQETQYF

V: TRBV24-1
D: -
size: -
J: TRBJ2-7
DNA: TGTGCCACCAGTGATTCCACCTACGAGCAGTACTTC
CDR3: CATSDSTYEQYF

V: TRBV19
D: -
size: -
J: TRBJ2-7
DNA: TGTGCCAGTAGTATTACCTCGTACGGGGACTACGAGCAGTACTTC
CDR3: CASSITSYGDYEQYF

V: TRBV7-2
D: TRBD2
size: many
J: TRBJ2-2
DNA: TGTGCCAGCAGCTTTTCAGCGGGATGGGGCGGGGAGCTGTTTTTT
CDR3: CASSFSAGWGGELFF

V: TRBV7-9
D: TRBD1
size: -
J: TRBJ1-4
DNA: TGTGCCACCGGGGGACAGGGGAACATTGAAAAACTGTTTTTT
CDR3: CATGGQGNIEKLFF

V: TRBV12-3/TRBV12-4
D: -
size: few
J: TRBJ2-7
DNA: TGTGCCAGCAGTTTAGGTTGGGTGTACGAGCAGTACTTC
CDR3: CASSLGWVYEQYF

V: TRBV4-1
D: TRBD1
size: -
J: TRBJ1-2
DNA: TGCGCCAGCAGCCATCCTCGACAGGGCGGCAACTATGGCTACACCTTC
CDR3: CASSHPRQGGNYGYTF

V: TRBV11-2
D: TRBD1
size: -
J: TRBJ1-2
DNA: TGTGCCAGCGGGGGGACAGGGCGCTATGGCTACACCTTC
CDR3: CASGGTGRYGYTF

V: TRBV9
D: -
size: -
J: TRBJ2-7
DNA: TGTGCCAGCAGCCCTTCTCAGGGTGGCTACGAGCAGTACTTC
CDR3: CASSPSQGGYEQYF

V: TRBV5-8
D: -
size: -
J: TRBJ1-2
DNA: TGTGCCAGCAGCTTGGATACTGCGGTCGCCTATGGCTACACCTTC
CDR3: CASSLDTAVAYGYTF

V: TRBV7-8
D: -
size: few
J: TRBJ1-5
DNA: TGTGCCAGCAGCTTAGCCAGTCGGGGACCTAATCAGCCCCAGCATTTT
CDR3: CASSLASRGPNQPQHF

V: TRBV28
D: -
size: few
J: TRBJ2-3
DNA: TGTGCCAGCAAGGGCAGCGGAACCGGCACAGATACGCAGTATTTT
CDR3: CASKGSGTGTDTQYF

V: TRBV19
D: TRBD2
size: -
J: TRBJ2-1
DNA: TGTGCCAGTAGTCCGAAAGCGGGAGTGAGCAATGAGCCGTTCTTC
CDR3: CASSPKAGVSNEPFF

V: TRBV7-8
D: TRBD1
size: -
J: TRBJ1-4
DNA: TGTGCCAGCAGCTTAGCGCGGGACAGGGGTGGCGAAAAACTGTTTTTT
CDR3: CASSLARDRGGEKLFF

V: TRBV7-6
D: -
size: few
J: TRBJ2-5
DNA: TGTGCTAGCAGCTTAGTTAAGGGTCGGGCGTTGCAAGAGACCCAGTACTTC
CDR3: CASSLVKGRALQETQYF

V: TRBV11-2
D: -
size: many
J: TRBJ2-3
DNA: TGTGCCAGCAGCTTAGATTCAGCGGGAGATACGCAGTATTTT
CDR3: CASSLDSAGDTQYF

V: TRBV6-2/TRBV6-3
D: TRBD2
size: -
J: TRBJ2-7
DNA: TGTGCCAGCAGACCACTTCTAGCGGGGGACGCCAACTACGAGCAGTACTTC
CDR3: CASRPLLAGDANYEQYF